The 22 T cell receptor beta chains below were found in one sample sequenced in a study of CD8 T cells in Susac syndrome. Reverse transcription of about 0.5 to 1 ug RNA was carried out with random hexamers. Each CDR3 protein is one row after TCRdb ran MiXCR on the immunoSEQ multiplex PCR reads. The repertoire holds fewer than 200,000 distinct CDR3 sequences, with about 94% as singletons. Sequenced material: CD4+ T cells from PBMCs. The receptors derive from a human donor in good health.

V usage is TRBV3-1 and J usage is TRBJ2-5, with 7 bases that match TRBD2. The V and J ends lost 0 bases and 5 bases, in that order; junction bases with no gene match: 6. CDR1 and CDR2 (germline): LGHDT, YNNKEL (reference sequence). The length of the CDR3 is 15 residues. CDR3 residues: CASSQDRGGWETQYF. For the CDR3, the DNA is TGTGCCAGCAGCCAAGATCGCGGGGGATGGGAGACCCAGTACTTC.

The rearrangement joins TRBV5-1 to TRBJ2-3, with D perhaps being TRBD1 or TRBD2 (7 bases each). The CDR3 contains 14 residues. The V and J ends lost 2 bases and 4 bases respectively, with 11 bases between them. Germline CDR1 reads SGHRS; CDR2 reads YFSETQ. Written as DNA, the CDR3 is TGCGCCAGCAGCTTTGGGAGGGGGCCAGATACGCAGTATTTT. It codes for CASSFGRGPDTQYF.

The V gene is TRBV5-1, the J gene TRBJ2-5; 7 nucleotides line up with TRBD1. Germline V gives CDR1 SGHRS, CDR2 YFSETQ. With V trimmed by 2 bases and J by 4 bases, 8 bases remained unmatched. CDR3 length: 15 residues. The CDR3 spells CASSFKGGPLETQYF. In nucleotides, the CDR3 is TGCGCCAGCAGCTTCAAAGGGGGCCCCTTAGAGACCCAGTACTTC.

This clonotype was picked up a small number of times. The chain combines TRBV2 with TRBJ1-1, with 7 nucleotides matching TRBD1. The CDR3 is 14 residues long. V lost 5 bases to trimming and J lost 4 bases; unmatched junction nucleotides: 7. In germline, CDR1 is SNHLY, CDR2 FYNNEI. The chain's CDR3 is CASSSRQGSTEAFF. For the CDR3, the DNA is TGTGCCAGCAGTTCCAGACAGGGATCCACTGAAGCTTTCTTT.

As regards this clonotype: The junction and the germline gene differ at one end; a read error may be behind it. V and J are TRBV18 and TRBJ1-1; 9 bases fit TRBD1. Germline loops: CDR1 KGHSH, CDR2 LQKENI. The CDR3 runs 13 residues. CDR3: CASSPQGAPEAFF. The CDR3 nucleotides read TGTGCCAGCTCTCCACAGGGGGCACCTGAAGCTTTCTTT.

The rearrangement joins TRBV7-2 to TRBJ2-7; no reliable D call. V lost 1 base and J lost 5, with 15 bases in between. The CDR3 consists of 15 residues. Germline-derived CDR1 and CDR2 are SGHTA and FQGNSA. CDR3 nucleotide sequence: TGTGCCAGCAGCTTAGGGCCCACCCCCGCCAACGAGCAGTACGTC. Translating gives CASSLGPTPANEQYV.

The DNA of the CDR3 is TGTGCCAGCAGCTTGACGGACAGGGTAAGCCTCTATGGCTACACCTTC. Translating gives CASSLTDRVSLYGYTF. The V and J genes are TRBV7-8 and TRBJ1-2; 8 positions match TRBD1. The CDR3 is 16 amino acids. V shed 3 bases, J shed 4 bases, and the junction held 10 bases outside the gene matches. The germline CDR1 and CDR2 sequences are SGHVS and FQNEAQ.

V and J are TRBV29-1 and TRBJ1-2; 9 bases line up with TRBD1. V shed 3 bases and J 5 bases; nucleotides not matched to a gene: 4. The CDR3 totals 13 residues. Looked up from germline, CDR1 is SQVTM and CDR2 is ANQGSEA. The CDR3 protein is CSVEGQGGYGYTF. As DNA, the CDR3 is TGCAGCGTTGAGGGACAGGGAGGGTATGGCTACACCTTC. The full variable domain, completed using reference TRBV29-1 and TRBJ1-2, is SAVISQKPSRDICQRGTSLTIQCQVDSQVTMMFWYRQQPGQSLTLIATANQGSEATYESGFVIDKFPISRPNLTFSTLTVSNMSPEDSSIYLCSVEGQGGYGYTFGSGTRLTVV.

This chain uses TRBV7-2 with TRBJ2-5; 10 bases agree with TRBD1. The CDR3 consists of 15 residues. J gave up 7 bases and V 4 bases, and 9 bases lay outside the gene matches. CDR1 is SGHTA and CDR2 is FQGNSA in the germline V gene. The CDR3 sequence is CASSSTGGTMVTQYF. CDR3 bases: TGTGCCAGCAGCTCGACAGGGGGCACGATGGTGACCCAGTACTTC.

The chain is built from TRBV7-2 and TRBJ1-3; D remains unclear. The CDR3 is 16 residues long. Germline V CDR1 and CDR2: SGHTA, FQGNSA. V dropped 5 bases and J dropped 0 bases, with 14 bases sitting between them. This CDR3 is CASSTLQWLSGNTIYF. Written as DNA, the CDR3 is TGTGCCAGCAGCACCCTACAGTGGCTCTCTGGAAACACCATATATTTT. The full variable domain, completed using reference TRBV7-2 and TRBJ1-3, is GAGVSQSPSNKVTEKGKDVELRCDPISGHTALYWYRQSLGQGLEFLIYFQGNSAPDKSGLPSDRFSAERTGGSVSTLTIQRTQQEDSAVYLCASSTLQWLSGNTIYFGEGSWLTVV.

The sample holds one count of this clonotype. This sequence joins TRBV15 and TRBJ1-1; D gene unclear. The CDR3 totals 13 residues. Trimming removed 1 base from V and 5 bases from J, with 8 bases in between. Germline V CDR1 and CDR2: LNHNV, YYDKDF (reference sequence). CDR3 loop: CATSRADGTEAFF. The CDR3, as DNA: TGTGCCACCAGCAGAGCCGACGGGACTGAAGCTTTCTTT.

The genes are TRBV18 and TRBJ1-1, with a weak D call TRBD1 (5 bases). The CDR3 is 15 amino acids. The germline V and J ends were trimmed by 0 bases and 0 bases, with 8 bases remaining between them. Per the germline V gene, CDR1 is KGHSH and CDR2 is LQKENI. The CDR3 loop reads CASSPPGPVNTEAFF. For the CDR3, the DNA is TGTGCCAGCTCACCACCGGGGCCGGTGAACACTGAAGCTTTCTTT.

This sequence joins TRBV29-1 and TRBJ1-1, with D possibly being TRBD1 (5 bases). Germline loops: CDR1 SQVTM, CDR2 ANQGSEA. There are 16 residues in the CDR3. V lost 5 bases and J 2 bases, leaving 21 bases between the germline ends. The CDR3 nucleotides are TGCAGCGTTCAACTACGCCCAGGGACCCTAAACACTGAAGCTTTCTTT. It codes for CSVQLRPGTLNTEAFF.

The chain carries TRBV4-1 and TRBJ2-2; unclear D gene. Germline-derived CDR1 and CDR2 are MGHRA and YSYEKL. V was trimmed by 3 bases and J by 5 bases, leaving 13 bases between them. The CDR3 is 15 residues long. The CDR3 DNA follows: TGCGCCAGCAGCCATTTCACTCCGAGGACCGGGGAGCTGTTTTTT. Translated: CASSHFTPRTGELFF.

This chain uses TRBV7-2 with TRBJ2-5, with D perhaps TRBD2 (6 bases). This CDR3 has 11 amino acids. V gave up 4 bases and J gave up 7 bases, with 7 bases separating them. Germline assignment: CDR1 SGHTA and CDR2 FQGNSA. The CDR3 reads CASSYGGTQYF. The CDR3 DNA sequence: TGTGCCAGCAGCTACGGGGGGACCCAGTACTTC.

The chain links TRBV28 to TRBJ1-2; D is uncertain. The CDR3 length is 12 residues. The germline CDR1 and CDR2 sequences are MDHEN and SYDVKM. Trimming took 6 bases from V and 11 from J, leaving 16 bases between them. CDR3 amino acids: CASSSLGAPYTF. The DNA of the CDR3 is TGTGCCAGCAGCTCTTTGGGTGCTCCTTACACCTTC.

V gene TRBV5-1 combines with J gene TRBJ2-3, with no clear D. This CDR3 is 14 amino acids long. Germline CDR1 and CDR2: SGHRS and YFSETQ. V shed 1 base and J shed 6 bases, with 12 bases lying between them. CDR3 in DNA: TGCGCCAGCAGCTTGAGCCCCGCCCAGGATACGCAGTATTTT. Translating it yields CASSLSPAQDTQYF.

The DNA of the CDR3 is TGCGCCAGCAGCTTGGTTTCAACTAATGAAAAACTGTTTTTT. It translates to CASSLVSTNEKLFF. V gene TRBV5-1 combines with J gene TRBJ1-4; D gene unclear. V dropped 0 bases and J dropped 0 bases, with 3 bases sitting between them. Germline V CDR1 and CDR2: SGHRS, YFSETQ. The CDR3 extends over 14 amino acids. The full variable domain, in which reference TRBV5-1 and TRBJ1-4 provide the parts outside the CDR3, is KAGVTQTPRYLIKTRGQQVTLSCSPISGHRSVSWYQQTPGQGLQFLFEYFSETQRNKGNFPGRFSGRQFSNSRSEMNVSTLELGDSALYLCASSLVSTNEKLFFGSGTQLSVL.

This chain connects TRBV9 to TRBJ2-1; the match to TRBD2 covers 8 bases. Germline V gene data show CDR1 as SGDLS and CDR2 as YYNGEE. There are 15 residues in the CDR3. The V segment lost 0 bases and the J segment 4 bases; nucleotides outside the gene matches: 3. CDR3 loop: CASSVGAGVYNEQFF. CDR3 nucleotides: TGTGCCAGCAGCGTAGGAGCGGGGGTTTACAATGAGCAGTTCTTC.

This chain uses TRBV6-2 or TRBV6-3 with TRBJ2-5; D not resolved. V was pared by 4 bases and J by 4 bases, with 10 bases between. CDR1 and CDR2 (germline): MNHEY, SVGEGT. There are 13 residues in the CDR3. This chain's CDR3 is CASSLQRPETQYF. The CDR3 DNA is TGTGCCAGCAGTTTACAACGCCCAGAGACCCAGTACTTC.

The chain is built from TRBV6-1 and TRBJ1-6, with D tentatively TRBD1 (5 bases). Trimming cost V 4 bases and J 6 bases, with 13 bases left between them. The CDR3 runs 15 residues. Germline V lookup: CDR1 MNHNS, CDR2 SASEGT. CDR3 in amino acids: CASSAVRASNSPLHF. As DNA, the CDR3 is TGTGCCAGCAGTGCCGTCAGGGCTAGTAATTCACCCCTCCACTTT.

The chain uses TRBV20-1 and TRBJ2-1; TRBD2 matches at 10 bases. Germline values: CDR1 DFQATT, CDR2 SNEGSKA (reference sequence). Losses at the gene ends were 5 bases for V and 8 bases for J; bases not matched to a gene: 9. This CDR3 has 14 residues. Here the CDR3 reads CSASAAGGRYEQFF. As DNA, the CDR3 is TGCAGTGCTTCGGCAGCGGGGGGGAGGTATGAGCAGTTCTTC.